The clone carrying this T cell receptor (beta chain) was seen a handful of times. Its specificity is unknown. This entry comes from a study of CD8 T cells in ankylosing spondylitis. Notes on the study in general: Certain motif variants had earlier appeared in reactive arthritis synovial fluid and blood. Reports say disease-linked clones showed up significantly more in matched ankylosing spondylitis synovial fluid.

TCRdb reprocessed the 5' RACE reads with MiXCR, giving one entry per CDR3 protein. This table holds 250,000 to 300,000 distinct CDR3 sequences, 20% found once. Germline V gene data show CDR1 as SQVTM and CDR2 as ANQGSEA. V lost 4 bases, J lost 2 bases, and 12 bases lay in between. CDR3 size: 14 residues. The source is a male donor with ankylosing spondylitis or in good health (not recorded which). This chain connects TRBV29-1 to TRBJ2-1; unclear D gene. The sample was blood, either unsorted or a sorted T cell fraction (not recorded which). CDR3 amino acids: CSVAPRGTYNEQFF. The CDR3 coding sequence is TGCAGCGTTGCCCCACGTGGGACCTACAATGAGCAGTTCTTC.